One and the same sample provided the 31 T cell receptor beta chains below, sequenced in a study of blood T cell repertoires in COVID-19. Measured with immunoSEQ multiplex PCR; TCRdb has only the in-frame clones, and not every one. The data contain about 440,000 clones, about 90% of them seen just once; the ten biggest clones take up 0.6%. The sample was PBMCs or T cells enriched from blood (not recorded which). These receptors were obtained from a man aged 18 to 29 who had recovered from COVID-19.

This chain links TRBV6-5 with TRBJ1-1; possible D gene TRBD1, 6 bases. Germline V lookup: CDR1 MNHEY, CDR2 SVGAGI. Trimming removed 6 bases from V and 5 bases from J, with 13 bases in between. This CDR3 is built from 13 residues. This CDR3 reads CASRLTGMTEAFF. CDR3 DNA sequence: TGTGCCAGCAGATTAACAGGGATGACTGAAGCTTTCTTT.

V and J are TRBV4-1 and TRBJ2-7, with D perhaps matching TRBD1 (7 bases). The V gene lost 3 bases and the J gene lost 2 bases, with 20 bases spanning the gap. The CDR3 is 17 amino acids. Germline V gives CDR1 MGHRA, CDR2 YSYEKL. This chain's CDR3 is CASSQEGGRQGAYEQYF. DNA for the CDR3: TGCGCCAGCAGCCAGGAAGGAGGGCGACAGGGAGCCTACGAGCAGTACTTC.

V is TRBV27 and J is TRBJ1-2; tentatively, D is TRBD1 (5 bases). Germline V gene data show CDR1 as MNHEY and CDR2 as SMNVEV (reference sequence). Trimming took 5 bases from V and 7 from J, leaving 17 bases between them. This CDR3 has 14 amino acids. CDR3 residues: CASSISGGGSGYTF. In DNA form, the CDR3 reads TGTGCCAGCAGTATCTCCGGGGGGGGGTCTGGCTACACCTTC.

V is TRBV27 and J is TRBJ2-7; perhaps TRBD1 as D (6 bases). There are 16 residues in the CDR3. Germline CDR1 reads MNHEY; CDR2 reads SMNVEV (reference sequence). V lost 2 bases and J 4 bases, leaving 18 bases between the germline ends. The CDR3 coding sequence is TGTGCCAGCAGTTTAACCAGGCAGGGGTTCCCGTACGAGCAGTACTTC. Translated: CASSLTRQGFPYEQYF.

The V gene is TRBV5-4, the J gene TRBJ2-1; 12 nucleotides line up with TRBD2. The trim removed 4 bases at V and 4 bases at J, leaving 6 bases unmatched. CDR1 and CDR2 (germline): SGHNT, YYREEE (reference sequence). This CDR3 has 16 amino acids. Here the CDR3 DNA reads TGTGCCAGCAGCGGGACCGGGACTAGCGGGTACAATGAGCAGTTCTTC. The encoded protein is CASSGTGTSGYNEQFF.

The V call is TRBV18, the J call TRBJ2-3; TRBD2 aligns across 12 bases. The CDR3 loop spans 18 amino acids. Germline assignment: CDR1 KGHSH and CDR2 LQKENI. Trimming removed 3 bases from V and 0 bases from J; junction bases left unmatched: 7. CDR3 sequence: CASSPGLAGTSSTDTQYF. The CDR3 bases are TGTGCCAGCTCACCTGGACTAGCGGGGACGTCTAGCACAGATACGCAGTATTTT.

The V and J genes are TRBV27 and TRBJ2-1; D perhaps matches TRBD2 (5 bases). Germline CDR1 reads MNHEY; CDR2 reads SMNVEV (reference sequence). Trimming shortened V by 2 bases and J by 0 bases, and 11 bases separated the two germline ends. This CDR3 is 16 amino acids long. DNA of the CDR3: TGTGCCAGCAGTTTAGGCGGGTATAGCTCCTACAATGAGCAGTTCTTC. Protein sequence: CASSLGGYSSYNEQFF.

The CDR3 sequence is CASKGTGGWDTEAFF. CDR3 nucleotides: TGCGCCAGCAAGGGGACAGGGGGCTGGGACACTGAAGCTTTCTTT. The chain is built from TRBV5-1 and TRBJ1-1; 12 bases line up with TRBD1. The germline gives CDR1 SGHRS, CDR2 YFSETQ. Trimming removed 6 bases from V and 3 bases from J; junction bases left unmatched: 6. There are 15 residues in the CDR3.

The chain is built from TRBV2 and TRBJ2-2; 8 bases fit TRBD1. CDR3 length: 17 amino acids. Germline V gene data show CDR1 as SNHLY and CDR2 as FYNNEI. Losses at the gene ends were 1 base for V and 7 bases for J; bases not matched to a gene: 11. In DNA, the CDR3 is TGTGCCAGCAGTGAAGGAGGCCAGGGGGCGCTGTACGGGGAGCTGTTTTTT. As protein: CASSEGGQGALYGELFF.

This sequence joins TRBV29-1 and TRBJ1-2, with 8 bases matching TRBD1. Germline V gene sequence: CDR1 SQVTM, CDR2 ANQGSEA. V lost 4 bases, J lost 6 bases, and 1 base stayed unmatched. This CDR3 has 11 residues. The CDR3 nucleotides read TGCAGCGTTGGACAGGGGCATGGCTACACCTTC. Its translation: CSVGQGHGYTF.

This clone is a singleton in its sample. The J gene is TRBJ2-2, the V gene TRBV27; maybe TRBD1 (5 bases). There are 14 residues in the CDR3. V dropped 7 bases and J dropped 0 bases, with 9 bases sitting between them. Germline CDR1 MNHEY, CDR2 SMNVEV (reference sequence). The CDR3 DNA reads TGTGCCAGCACCCCAGGGCCGAACACCGGGGAGCTGTTTTTT. Protein: CASTPGPNTGELFF.

This chain uses TRBV5-1 with TRBJ2-7; TRBD1 matches 9 bases. Germline lookup yields CDR1 SGHRS and CDR2 YFSETQ. With 4 bases clipped from V and 2 bases from J, the junction kept 4 bases outside the gene matches. CDR3 length equals 14 residues. The CDR3, as DNA: TGCGCCAGCAGCACCGGGACAGGGACCTACGAGCAGTACTTC. Residues: CASSTGTGTYEQYF.

The rearrangement links TRBV28 to TRBJ1-6; unclear D gene. This CDR3 is 15 amino acids long. Looked up from germline, CDR1 is MDHEN and CDR2 is SYDVKM. Trimming shortened V by 2 bases and J by 7 bases, and 12 bases separated the two germline ends. The CDR3 sequence is CASSLVTPRNSPLHF. The CDR3, as DNA: TGTGCCAGCAGTTTAGTAACGCCCCGGAATTCACCCCTCCACTTT.

The CDR3 is CASSTLTRNTEAFF. In nucleotides, the CDR3 is TGTGCCAGCAGCACCCTGACACGGAACACTGAAGCTTTCTTT. The chain links TRBV7-2 to TRBJ1-1; D unclear. V dropped 5 bases and J dropped 1 base, with 11 bases sitting between them. Looked up from germline, CDR1 is SGHTA and CDR2 is FQGNSA. The CDR3 totals 14 residues.

The chain combines TRBV30 with TRBJ2-7; 7 nucleotides align to TRBD1. CDR1 is GTSNPN, CDR2 SVGIG, per germline (reference sequence). CDR3 size: 13 residues. V shed 4 bases, J shed 3 bases, and the junction held 6 bases outside the gene matches. In nucleotides, the CDR3 is TGTGCCTGGACCGACAGGGCCGGCTACGAGCAGTACTTC. It is translated as CAWTDRAGYEQYF.

The chain combines TRBV2 with TRBJ2-1, with TRBD2 identical over 15 bases. Germline values: CDR1 SNHLY, CDR2 FYNNEI. The CDR3 runs to 15 residues. Trimming cost V 5 bases and J 6 bases; bases outside gene matches: 2. DNA of the CDR3: TGTGCCAGCAGTCTGGGACTAGCGGGGGGCAATGAGCAGTTCTTC. It codes for CASSLGLAGGNEQFF.

The chain recombines TRBV11-2 with TRBJ1-1; D gene ambiguous. The CDR3 spans 12 residues. Trimming pared 0 bases from V and 10 bases from J, leaving 9 bases between. The germline V gene has CDR1 SGHAT and CDR2 FQNNGV. Written as DNA, the CDR3 is TGTGCCAGCAGCTTAGATCGTACCGGAGCTTTCTTT. This gives the protein CASSLDRTGAFF.

V usage is TRBV18 and J usage is TRBJ1-1, with D unresolved. The CDR3 has 13 residues. Germline CDR1 KGHSH, CDR2 LQKENI. Deletions cut 5 bases from V and 1 base from J, with 8 bases between. Here the CDR3 reads CASSFQENTEAFF. CDR3 nucleotides: TGTGCCAGCTCATTTCAGGAGAACACTGAAGCTTTCTTT.

The CDR3 DNA follows: TGTGCCACCAGTGACCCGGGACTAGCGGGAGGGCCGGGTGAGACCCAGTACTTC. Its protein is CATSDPGLAGGPGETQYF. The rearrangement uses TRBV24-1 and TRBJ2-5; 16 bases map to TRBD2. This CDR3 spans 18 amino acids. The germline CDR1 and CDR2 sequences are KGHDR and SFDVKD. V lost 4 bases and J lost 5; bases outside the gene matches: 9.

V usage is TRBV7-8 and J usage is TRBJ1-1; perhaps TRBD1 as D (6 bases). Trimming removed 0 bases at V and 5 bases at J, with 10 bases between. This CDR3 contains 14 residues. Germline V CDR1 and CDR2: SGHVS, FQNEAQ. The CDR3 is CASSLAQGGTEAFF. CDR3 in DNA: TGTGCCAGCAGCTTAGCACAGGGCGGTACTGAAGCTTTCTTT. The full variable domain, its missing parts supplied by reference TRBV7-8 and TRBJ1-1, is GAGVSQSPRYKVAKRGQDVALRCDPISGHVSLFWYQQALGQGPEFLTYFQNEAQLDKSGLPSDRFFAERPEGSVSTLKIQRTQQEDSAVYLCASSLAQGGTEAFFGQGTRLTVV.

The chain couples TRBV5-4 to TRBJ2-1; no definite D call. This CDR3 comprises 13 residues. Germline loops: CDR1 SGHNT, CDR2 YYREEE (reference sequence). Trimming removed 4 bases from V and 5 bases from J, with 10 bases in between. CDR3 sequence reads: CASSLEADNEQFF. The CDR3 DNA is TGTGCCAGCAGCCTCGAGGCGGACAATGAGCAGTTCTTC.

This clone came up once. This sequence joins TRBV7-8 and TRBJ2-7, with 8 bases matching TRBD1. The length of the CDR3 is 14 residues. The J segment lost 0 bases and the V segment lost 5 bases, leaving 3 bases of the junction unmatched. Germline-derived CDR1 and CDR2 are SGHVS and FQNEAQ. The CDR3 here is CASSRGTGSYEQYF. The CDR3 region has the DNA TGTGCCAGCAGCCGAGGGACAGGCTCCTACGAGCAGTACTTC.

The V gene is TRBV9, the J gene TRBJ2-5, with 16 positions matching TRBD2. Looked up from germline, CDR1 is SGDLS and CDR2 is YYNGEE. V shed 4 bases and J 5 bases; nucleotides not matched to a gene: 8. The CDR3 loop spans 17 amino acids. Here the CDR3 reads CASSPGLAGGPGETQYF. The CDR3 region has the DNA TGTGCCAGCAGCCCGGGACTAGCGGGGGGGCCGGGGGAGACCCAGTACTTC. Based on the CDR3 plus reference TRBV9 and TRBJ2-5, the full variable domain is DSGVTQTPKHLITATGQRVTLRCSPRSGDLSVYWYQQSLDQGLQFLIQYYNGEERAKGNILERFSAQQFPDLHSELNLSSLELGDSALYFCASSPGLAGGPGETQYFGPGTRLLVL.

The V call is TRBV7-9, the J call TRBJ1-3, with TRBD1 identical over 7 bases. V dropped 2 bases and J dropped 2; count of bases not matched to a gene: 3. Looked up from germline, CDR1 is SEHNR and CDR2 is FQNEAQ (reference sequence). The CDR3 runs to 15 residues. CDR3: CASSLNTGAGNTIYF. Here the CDR3 DNA reads TGTGCCAGCAGCTTAAACACAGGGGCTGGAAACACCATATATTTT. Combining the CDR3 with reference TRBV7-9 and TRBJ1-3 gives the whole variable domain DTGVSQNPRHKITKRGQNVTFRCDPISEHNRLYWYRQTLGQGPEFLTYFQNEAQLEKSRLLSDRFSAERPKGSFSTLEIQRTEQGDSAMYLCASSLNTGAGNTIYFGEGSWLTVV.

The V gene is TRBV19, the J gene TRBJ1-2; a possible D gene is TRBD1 (5 bases). Germline V lookup: CDR1 LNHDA, CDR2 SQIVND (reference sequence). V was pared by 4 bases and J by 13 bases, with 22 bases between. CDR3 length: 14 residues. The CDR3, as DNA: TGTGCCAGTAGTACCGCTGGTTCGAGCAGGGAAGCCACCTTC. This encodes CASSTAGSSREATF. Filled out from reference TRBV19 and TRBJ1-2, the complete variable domain reads DGGITQSPKYLFRKEGQNVTLSCEQNLNHDAMYWYRQDPGQGLRLIYYSQIVNDFQKGDIAEGYSVSREKKESFPLTVTSAQKNPTAFYLCASSTAGSSREATFGSGTRLTVV.

The V call is TRBV28, the J call TRBJ2-1; D is unclear. This CDR3 has 12 amino acids. V lost 11 bases and J lost 7, with 15 bases in between. CDR1 and CDR2 from the germline V gene are MDHEN and SYDVKM. CDR3 residues: CASYSFGNEQFF. CDR3 DNA sequence: TGTGCCTCCTACTCGTTCGGTAATGAGCAGTTCTTC.

CDR3 nucleotide sequence: TGTGCCATCAGTGTCGGCGGGGGGAGGGATACGCAGTATTTT. This codes for CAISVGGGRDTQYF. V usage is TRBV10-3 and J usage is TRBJ2-3; 8 nucleotides line up with TRBD2. V lost 4 bases to trimming and J lost 6 bases; unmatched junction nucleotides: 6. Per the germline V gene, CDR1 is ENHRY and CDR2 is SYGVKD. The CDR3 covers 14 residues.

The V and J genes are TRBV28 and TRBJ1-5; D possibly corresponds to TRBD1 (5 bases). This CDR3 has 14 residues. From germline, CDR1 is MDHEN and CDR2 SYDVKM. The V and J ends lost 9 bases and 1 base respectively, with 13 bases between them. The CDR3 coding sequence is TGTGCCAGTTGCGGGGCGATAAGCAATCAGCCCCAGCATTTT. Protein sequence: CASCGAISNQPQHF.

The chain combines TRBV27 with TRBJ1-5, with 7 positions matching TRBD1. V shed 0 bases, J shed 0 bases, and the junction held 5 bases outside the gene matches. The CDR3 is made up of 17 amino acids. Germline CDR1 MNHEY, CDR2 SMNVEV (reference sequence). CDR3 coding DNA: TGTGCCAGCAGTTTATCGGGACAGCCCTATAGCAATCAGCCCCAGCATTTT. Its protein is CASSLSGQPYSNQPQHF.

The V gene is TRBV7-9, the J gene TRBJ1-1; TRBD1 aligns across 7 bases. CDR1 and CDR2 from the germline V gene are SEHNR and FQNEAQ (reference sequence). The CDR3 spans 15 residues. J was trimmed by 8 bases and V by 5 bases; bases with no gene match: 14. The CDR3 here is CASSPPIDRAGEAFF. CDR3 bases: TGTGCCAGCAGCCCGCCTATTGACAGGGCGGGGGAAGCTTTCTTT.

A single count supports this clone. V gene TRBV7-2 combines with J gene TRBJ1-5; no firm D call. CDR3 length equals 14 residues. V was trimmed by 3 bases and J by 9 bases, leaving 15 bases between them. The V gene's germline CDR1 is SGHTA and CDR2 FQGNSA. Written as DNA, the CDR3 is TGTGCCAGCAGCTTCAGTTCCCTTGATCGGCCCCAGCATTTT. This encodes CASSFSSLDRPQHF.